The clone carrying this T cell receptor beta chain turned up a few times. These data are taken from a study of T-cell reconstitution after alpha-beta-depleted transplantation in children. CDR1 and CDR2 from the germline V gene are SQVTM and ANQGSEA. V was pared by 7 bases and J by 9 bases, with 4 bases of the junction left unmatched. The CDR3 spans 12 residues. Unique molecular identifiers were built into the TCRbeta library. MiXCR, run by TCRdb on the PCR reads, gives a single entry per CDR3 protein. The table lists hundreds of thousands of distinct CDR3 sequences, 16% of them singletons. The clonotype originates from a human donor who donated a stem cell graft to a child with acute myeloid leukemia. Sequences were derived from PBMCs from the stem cell graft donor, sampled from the stem cell graft. V gene TRBV29-1 combines with J gene TRBJ1-4; 11 positions match TRBD1. The CDR3 protein is CSGRDRGKKLFF. Here the CDR3 DNA reads TGCAGCGGGCGGGACAGGGGGAAAAAACTGTTTTTT.